Only a few counts were recorded for the clone carrying this TCR beta chain. Its specificity is unknown. These data belong to a study of cytomegalovirus exposure and HLA in healthy donors. Study-level background: Unique TCRs numbering some 80 million, obtained from HLA-typed donors, made up an early data release.

Study-wide points: It has been reported that TCR beta sequences accurately predicted the HLA-A and HLA-B alleles of most subjects. The study dropped some indistinguishable V segments, TRBV6-2 and TRBV6-3 among them.

Trimming pared 7 bases from V and 0 bases from J, leaving 15 bases between. The CDR3 sequence is 15 residues long. Germline V gene lookup returns CDR1 SNHLY and CDR2 FYNNEI. Both 60 Vbeta primers and 13 Jbeta primers went into the PCR. Repertoires were generated with immunoSEQ multiplex PCR, while TCRdb's copy carries only in-frame clones and drops some. Of a few hundred thousand clones listed, about 80% are singletons. Sequencing used PBMCs. The chain is built from TRBV2 and TRBJ1-2, with unresolved D. This receptor was identified in a woman aged 55-69 years in good health and CMV-seropositive. CDR3 DNA: TGTGCCAGCACCGTGAGGTACCTCCCTAACTATGGCTACACCTTC. It encodes CASTVRYLPNYGYTF.